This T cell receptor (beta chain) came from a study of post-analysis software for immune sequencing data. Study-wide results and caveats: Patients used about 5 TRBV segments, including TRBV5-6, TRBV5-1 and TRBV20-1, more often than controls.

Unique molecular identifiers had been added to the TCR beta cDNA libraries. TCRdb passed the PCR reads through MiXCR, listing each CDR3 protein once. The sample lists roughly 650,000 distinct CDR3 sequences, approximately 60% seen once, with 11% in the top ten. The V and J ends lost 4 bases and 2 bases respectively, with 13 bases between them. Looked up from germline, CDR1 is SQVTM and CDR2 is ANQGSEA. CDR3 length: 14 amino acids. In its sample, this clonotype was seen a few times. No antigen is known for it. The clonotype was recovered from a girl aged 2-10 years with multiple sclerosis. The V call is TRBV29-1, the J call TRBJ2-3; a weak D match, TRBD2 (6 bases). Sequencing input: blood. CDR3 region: CSVAQSGSTDTQYF. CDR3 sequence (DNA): TGCAGCGTTGCCCAGAGCGGGTCCACAGATACGCAGTATTTT.